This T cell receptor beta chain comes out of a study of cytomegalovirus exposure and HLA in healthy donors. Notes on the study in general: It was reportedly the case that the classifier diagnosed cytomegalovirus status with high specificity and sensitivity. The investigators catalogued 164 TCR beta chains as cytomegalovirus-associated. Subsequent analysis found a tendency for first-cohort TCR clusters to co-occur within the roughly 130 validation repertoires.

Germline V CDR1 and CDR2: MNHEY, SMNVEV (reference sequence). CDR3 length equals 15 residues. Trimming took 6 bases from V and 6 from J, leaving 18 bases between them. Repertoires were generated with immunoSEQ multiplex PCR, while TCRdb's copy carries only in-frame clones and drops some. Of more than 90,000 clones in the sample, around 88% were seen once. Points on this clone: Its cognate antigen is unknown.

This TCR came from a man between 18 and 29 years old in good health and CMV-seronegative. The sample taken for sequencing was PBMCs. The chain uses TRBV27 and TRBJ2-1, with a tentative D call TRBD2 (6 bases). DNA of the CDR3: TGTGCCAGCAGACCCTTCACGGGAGATGGCAATGAGCAGTTCTTC. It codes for CASRPFTGDGNEQFF.